The 31 T cell receptor beta chains presented below share a single source sample, sequenced in a study of blood T cell repertoires in COVID-19. The assay was immunoSEQ multiplex PCR, and TCRdb's table has in-frame clones only and misses some. The table includes around 200,000 clones, approximately 80% detected once. The material sequenced was peripheral blood. These TCRs come from a human donor in a cohort sampled during active COVID-19.

The chain recombines TRBV14 with TRBJ1-5, with D unresolved. V lost 0 bases and J lost 4, with 19 bases in between. CDR1 and CDR2 (germline): SGHDN, FVKESK. This CDR3 is 18 amino acids long. The CDR3, as DNA: TGTGCCAGCAGCCAAGAACCCGCCATCCCGGAGGAAAATCAGCCCCAGCATTTT. Its translation: CASSQEPAIPEENQPQHF.

The J gene is TRBJ1-1, the V gene TRBV2; 7 bases match TRBD1. After removal of 7 bases from V and 6 bases from J, the junction contained 2 bases not matched to a gene. Per the germline V gene, CDR1 is SNHLY and CDR2 is FYNNEI. The CDR3 loop spans 11 amino acids. In nucleotides, the CDR3 is TGTGCCAGCATCCAGGGGGCTGAAGCTTTCTTT. This encodes CASIQGAEAFF. The variable domain in full, with the rest retrieved from reference TRBV2 and TRBJ1-1, is EPEVTQTPSHQVTQMGQEVILRCVPISNHLYFYWYRQILGQKVEFLVSFYNNEISEKSEIFDDQFSVERPDGSNFTLKIRSTKLEDSAMYFCASIQGAEAFFGQGTRLTVV.

The V gene is TRBV7-9, the J gene TRBJ1-1; 7 nucleotides align to TRBD1. This CDR3 has 15 amino acids. Germline V gene lookup returns CDR1 SEHNR and CDR2 FQNEAQ (reference sequence). J gave up 4 bases and V 5 bases, and 10 bases lay outside the gene matches. CDR3 DNA sequence: TGTGCCAGCAGCCCTCAGGGGGGACGAACCACTGAAGCTTTCTTT. Translated: CASSPQGGRTTEAFF.

The chain recombines TRBV4-1 with TRBJ2-7; 10 nucleotides match TRBD1. The germline CDR1 and CDR2 sequences are MGHRA and YSYEKL. The V gene end was trimmed by 4 bases and the J gene end by 5 bases; junction bases not matched to a gene: 11. The CDR3 is 16 amino acids. The CDR3, as DNA: TGCGCCAGCAGCCCCGCGTCAGGGACAGGGGTAGACGAGCAGTACTTC. The encoded protein is CASSPASGTGVDEQYF.

The chain combines TRBV15 with TRBJ2-5; possible D gene TRBD1, 5 bases. The germline V gene encodes CDR1 LNHNV and CDR2 YYDKDF (reference sequence). The V end lost 4 bases, the J end lost 4 bases, and 16 bases lay between the germline ends. The CDR3 runs to 15 residues. The CDR3 DNA sequence: TGTGCCACCAGCAATCTGAACGTAGGGGTAGAGACCCAGTACTTC. It yields the protein CATSNLNVGVETQYF.

The chain has TRBV11-2 and TRBJ2-7, with a tentative D call TRBD1 (5 bases). CDR3 length equals 14 residues. The ends were cut back, 4 bases at V and 3 bases at J, with 13 bases in the middle. CDR1 is SGHAT and CDR2 is FQNNGV in the germline V gene. CDR3 protein: CASSSGFGLYEQYF. In DNA, the CDR3 is TGTGCCAGCAGCTCAGGGTTTGGGCTCTACGAGCAGTACTTC.

V gene TRBV6-6 combines with J gene TRBJ1-4; D is unclear. Trimming took 0 bases from V and 5 from J, leaving 7 bases between them. Germline V gene sequence: CDR1 MNHNY, CDR2 SVGAGI (reference sequence). This CDR3 is built from 14 residues. DNA for the CDR3: TGTGCCAGCAGTTACTCTTGGGCAAATGAAAAACTGTTTTTT. Residues: CASSYSWANEKLFF.

This chain connects TRBV6-5 to TRBJ1-5; D perhaps matches TRBD1 (6 bases). The V end lost 6 bases, the J end lost 3 bases, and 15 bases lay between the germline ends. The germline V gene has CDR1 MNHEY and CDR2 SVGAGI. This CDR3 is built from 15 residues. The CDR3 nucleotides read TGTGCCAGCAGACCCCTAGGGGGAATCAATCAGCCCCAGCATTTT. It specifies CASRPLGGINQPQHF.

In its sample, this clone was seen once. The V gene is TRBV6-5, the J gene TRBJ2-2, with D perhaps matching TRBD2 (5 bases). The CDR3 has 13 amino acids. Germline CDR1 reads MNHEY; CDR2 reads SVGAGI. V lost 7 bases to trimming and J lost 10 bases, with 16 bases between them. The CDR3 coding sequence is TGTGCCAGCATAACGGCAGGCCGGGAGGAGCTGTTTTTT. Encoded protein: CASITAGREELFF.

The count of this clone is one. In nucleotides, the CDR3 is TGCAGCGTTGAAAGCGGGGGGCCTTCCTACGAGCAGTACTTC. Amino acid sequence: CSVESGGPSYEQYF. The V call is TRBV29-1, the J call TRBJ2-7; TRBD2 matches at 9 bases. Germline-derived CDR1 and CDR2 are SQVTM and ANQGSEA. This CDR3 contains 14 residues. Trimming removed 2 bases from V and 1 base from J; junction bases left unmatched: 3.

This chain links TRBV5-6 with TRBJ1-6; no definite D call. Germline values: CDR1 SGHDT, CDR2 YYEEEE. CDR3 length: 14 amino acids. The V end was cut by 4 bases, the J end by 2 bases, with 7 bases between. CDR3 nucleotide sequence: TGTGCCAGCAGCGCCGGGACCTATAATTCACCCCTCCACTTT. It specifies CASSAGTYNSPLHF.

The CDR3 nucleotides are TGTGCCAGTAGTCCGGGACAGGGGGCGCTCGGTCAGCCCCAGCATTTT. Protein: CASSPGQGALGQPQHF. The chain uses TRBV19 and TRBJ1-5; 12 bases line up with TRBD1. Germline CDR1 and CDR2: LNHDA and SQIVND (reference sequence). V shed 5 bases, J shed 6 bases, and the junction held 8 bases outside the gene matches. The CDR3 consists of 16 residues.

The chain couples TRBV7-3 to TRBJ2-3; TRBD1 matches 9 bases. Germline-derived CDR1 and CDR2 are SGHTA and FQGTGA. After removal of 5 bases from V and 5 bases from J, the junction contained 5 bases not matched to a gene. The CDR3 has 14 amino acids. CDR3: CASSKQGARDTQYF. In nucleotides, the CDR3 is TGTGCCAGCAGCAAACAGGGGGCAAGAGATACGCAGTATTTT.

The chain joins TRBV5-5 to TRBJ1-4, with D hard to call. CDR3 length: 16 residues. The germline V gene has CDR1 SGHKS and CDR2 YYEKEE (reference sequence). Trimming pared 0 bases from V and 4 bases from J, leaving 13 bases between. CDR3 amino acids: CASSLGFGPYNEKLFF. The CDR3 coding sequence is TGTGCCAGCAGCTTGGGATTTGGGCCCTATAATGAAAAACTGTTTTTT.

The DNA for the CDR3 is TGTGCCAGCAGTTTGGAGCGTTCCTACGAGCAGTACTTC. Amino acids: CASSLERSYEQYF. V gene TRBV27 combines with J gene TRBJ2-7; no clear D. Between the trimmed V and J ends, which lost 3 bases and 1 base, there was a span of 7 bases. Looked up from germline, CDR1 is MNHEY and CDR2 is SMNVEV (reference sequence). The CDR3 sequence is 13 residues long.

The chain joins TRBV19 to TRBJ1-1, with 11 bases aligning to TRBD1. This CDR3 comprises 15 residues. J lost 4 bases, V lost 4 bases, and 5 bases had no gene match. Per the germline V gene, CDR1 is LNHDA and CDR2 is SQIVND (reference sequence). In DNA, the CDR3 is TGTGCCAGTAGTAGCGGGACAGGGGGTGGCACTGAAGCTTTCTTT. It translates to CASSSGTGGGTEAFF.

The chain has TRBV6-1 and TRBJ2-4; 12 nucleotides match TRBD2. Germline CDR1 reads MNHNS; CDR2 reads SASEGT. The length of the CDR3 is 17 residues. The V and J ends lost 4 bases and 0 bases, in that order; junction bases with no gene match: 4. The CDR3 region is CASSALAGGLAKNIQYF. Here the CDR3 DNA reads TGTGCCAGCAGTGCACTAGCGGGGGGATTAGCCAAAAACATTCAGTACTTC.

The rearrangement links TRBV29-1 to TRBJ1-2; 10 nucleotides match TRBD1. After removal of 1 base from V and 6 bases from J, the junction contained 8 bases not matched to a gene. Per germline, CDR1 SQVTM and CDR2 ANQGSEA. The CDR3 sequence is 15 residues long. As DNA, the CDR3 is TGCAGCGTTGAAGGGGGGACAGGGGCAATTCATGGCTACACCTTC. Its protein is CSVEGGTGAIHGYTF.

V is TRBV27 and J is TRBJ2-1; 9 positions agree with TRBD2. Germline values: CDR1 MNHEY, CDR2 SMNVEV (reference sequence). The V and J ends lost 0 bases and 7 bases, in that order; junction bases with no gene match: 10. The CDR3 contains 17 residues. The CDR3, as DNA: TGTGCCAGCAGTTTATCGATGGCGGGGGGGCCAATAAATGAGCAGTTCTTC. Translated: CASSLSMAGGPINEQFF.

Only a few counts were recorded for this clone. The genes are TRBV30 and TRBJ1-1, with D possibly being TRBD1 (5 bases). The CDR3 is made up of 15 amino acids. The germline V gene has CDR1 GTSNPN and CDR2 SVGIG (reference sequence). Trimming stripped 1 base from V and 0 bases from J, with 12 bases between. The CDR3 is CAWSGGRIMNTEAFF. DNA for the CDR3: TGTGCCTGGAGTGGGGGGAGGATTATGAACACTGAAGCTTTCTTT.

The genes are TRBV12-3 or TRBV12-4 and TRBJ1-2; 7 nucleotides agree with TRBD1. J was trimmed by 11 bases and V by 3 bases; bases with no gene match: 6. The CDR3 contains 12 residues. The CDR3 DNA follows: TGTGCCAGCAGTTTGGGACAGCGACATTACACCTTC. It yields the protein CASSLGQRHYTF.

The chain has TRBV19 and TRBJ2-1, with D perhaps TRBD1 (6 bases). Germline CDR1 and CDR2: LNHDA and SQIVND (reference sequence). V lost 5 bases, J lost 7 bases, and 18 bases lay in between. The CDR3 consists of 15 residues. CDR3 region: CASSSLRQDVNEQFF. The CDR3 region has the DNA TGTGCCAGTAGTTCCTTAAGACAGGACGTGAATGAGCAGTTCTTC.

This clone appeared a few times. This CDR3 is also generated by other DNA sequences in the sample. The V call is TRBV2, the J call TRBJ1-5, with a tentative D call TRBD1 (5 bases). The V end was cut by 8 bases, the J end by 0 bases, with 11 bases between. Germline V gene sequence: CDR1 SNHLY, CDR2 FYNNEI. The CDR3 is 14 amino acids. The CDR3 DNA follows: TGTGCCAGCGGCGGACAATATAGCAATCAGCCCCAGCATTTT. The encoded protein is CASGGQYSNQPQHF.

This clone was seen a single time. The gene calls are TRBV15 and TRBJ2-7; 11 bases agree with TRBD2. The junction had 11 bases not matched to a gene; V was cut back by 2 bases and J by 5 bases. From germline, CDR1 is LNHNV and CDR2 YYDKDF (reference sequence). The CDR3 extends over 17 amino acids. CDR3 sequence: CATSRTYIAGGADEQYF. The CDR3 nucleotides read TGTGCCACCAGCAGAACCTATATAGCGGGGGGGGCGGACGAGCAGTACTTC.

This chain connects TRBV3-1 (or the pseudogene TRBV3-2) to TRBJ1-2; TRBD1 agrees at 7 bases. Germline values: CDR1 LGHDT, CDR2 YNNKEL (reference sequence). This CDR3 is built from 14 residues. V lost 5 bases and J lost 4; bases outside the gene matches: 7. CDR3: CASSGRQGPYGYTF. As DNA, the CDR3 is TGTGCCAGCAGCGGCCGACAGGGACCCTATGGCTACACCTTC.

The rearrangement joins TRBV27 to TRBJ2-1, with a tentative D call TRBD2 (7 bases). CDR3 length: 14 residues. Trimming shortened V by 3 bases and J by 5 bases, and 11 bases separated the two germline ends. The germline CDR1 and CDR2 sequences are MNHEY and SMNVEV (reference sequence). CDR3 nucleotides: TGTGCCAGCAGTTTGGGGGGGGCCCACAATGAGCAGTTCTTC. Amino acid sequence: CASSLGGAHNEQFF.

The chain carries TRBV14 and TRBJ1-2; the D is unclear. The germline gives CDR1 SGHDN, CDR2 FVKESK. This CDR3 comprises 17 residues. V was clipped by 1 base and J by 8 bases, with 23 bases between them. CDR3 nucleotide sequence: TGTGCCAGCAGCCAAGGCCTAGAACAGCGGGTAGGCTCCGGCTACACCTTC. Translating it yields CASSQGLEQRVGSGYTF. The variable domain in full, completed from reference TRBV14 and TRBJ1-2, reads EAGVTQFPSHSVIEKGQTVTLRCDPISGHDNLYWYRRVMGKEIKFLLHFVKESKQDESGMPNNRFLAERTGGTYSTLKVQPAELEDSGVYFCASSQGLEQRVGSGYTFGSGTRLTVV.

This clone was counted once. The genes are TRBV7-3 and TRBJ1-6, with 10 bases identical to TRBD1. J was trimmed by 7 bases and V by 1 base; bases with no gene match: 4. From germline, CDR1 is SGHTA and CDR2 FQGTGA. The CDR3 totals 16 residues. CDR3 region: CASSLSDRGLNSPLHF. The CDR3 coding sequence is TGTGCCAGCAGCTTAAGTGACAGGGGGCTAAATTCACCCCTCCACTTT.

The chain links TRBV5-1 to TRBJ1-4, with no clear D. The V gene's germline CDR1 is SGHRS and CDR2 YFSETQ. V was shortened by 1 base and J by 1 base, with 17 bases between the two germline ends. This CDR3 contains 18 residues. The CDR3 DNA sequence: TGCGCCAGCAGCTTGTATGAATCGAGAGGAATAACTAATGAAAAACTGTTTTTT. It translates to CASSLYESRGITNEKLFF.

This clone was observed a single time. For the CDR3, the DNA is TGTGCCAGCAGTGAAACAGGGTCTGGGGCCAACGTCCTGACTTTC. Translation: CASSETGSGANVLTF. This sequence joins TRBV6-1 and TRBJ2-6; D is possibly TRBD1 (6 bases). The CDR3 has 15 amino acids. The V gene lost 2 bases and the J gene lost 1 base, with 6 bases spanning the gap. Germline values: CDR1 MNHNS, CDR2 SASEGT.

The gene calls are TRBV7-2 and TRBJ2-7; 7 bases agree with TRBD1. V shed 2 bases and J 5 bases; nucleotides not matched to a gene: 3. Per germline, CDR1 SGHTA and CDR2 FQGNSA. There are 13 residues in the CDR3. CDR3 loop: CASSLFQGDEQYF. DNA of the CDR3: TGTGCCAGCAGCTTATTCCAGGGGGACGAGCAGTACTTC.